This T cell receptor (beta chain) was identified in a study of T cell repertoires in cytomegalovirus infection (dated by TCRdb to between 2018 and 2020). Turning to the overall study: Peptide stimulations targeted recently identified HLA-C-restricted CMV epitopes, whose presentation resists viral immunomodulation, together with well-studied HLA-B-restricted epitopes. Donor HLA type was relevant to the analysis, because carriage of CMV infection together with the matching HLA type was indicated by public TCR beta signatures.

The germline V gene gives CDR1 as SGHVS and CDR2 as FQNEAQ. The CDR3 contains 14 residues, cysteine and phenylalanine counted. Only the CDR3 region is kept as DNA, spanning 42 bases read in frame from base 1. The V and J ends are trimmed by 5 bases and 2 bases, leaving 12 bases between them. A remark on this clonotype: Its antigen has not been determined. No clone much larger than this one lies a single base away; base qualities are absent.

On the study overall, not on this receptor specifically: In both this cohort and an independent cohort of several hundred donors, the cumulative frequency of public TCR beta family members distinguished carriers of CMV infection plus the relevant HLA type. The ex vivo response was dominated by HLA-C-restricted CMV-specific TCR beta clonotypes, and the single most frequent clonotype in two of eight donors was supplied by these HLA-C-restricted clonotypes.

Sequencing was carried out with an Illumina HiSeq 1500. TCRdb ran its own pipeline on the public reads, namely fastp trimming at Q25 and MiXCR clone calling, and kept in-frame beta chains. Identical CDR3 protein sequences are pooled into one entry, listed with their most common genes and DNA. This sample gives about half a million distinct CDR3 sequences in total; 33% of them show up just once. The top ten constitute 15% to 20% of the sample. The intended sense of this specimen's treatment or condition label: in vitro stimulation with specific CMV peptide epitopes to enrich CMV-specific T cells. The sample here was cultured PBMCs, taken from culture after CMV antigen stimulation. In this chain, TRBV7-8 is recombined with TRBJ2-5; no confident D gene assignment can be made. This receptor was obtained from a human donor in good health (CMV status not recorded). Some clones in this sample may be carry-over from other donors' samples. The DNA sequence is TGTGCCAGCAGCCGACTCGGTTATCAAGAGACCCAGTACTTC. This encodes CASSRLGYQETQYF. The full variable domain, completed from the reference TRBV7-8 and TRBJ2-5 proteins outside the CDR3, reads GAGVSQSPRYKVAKRGQDVALRCDPISGHVSLFWYQQALGQGPEFLTYFQNEAQLDKSGLPSDRFFAERPEGSVSTLKIQRTQQEDSAVYLCASSRLGYQETQYFGPGTRLLVL.